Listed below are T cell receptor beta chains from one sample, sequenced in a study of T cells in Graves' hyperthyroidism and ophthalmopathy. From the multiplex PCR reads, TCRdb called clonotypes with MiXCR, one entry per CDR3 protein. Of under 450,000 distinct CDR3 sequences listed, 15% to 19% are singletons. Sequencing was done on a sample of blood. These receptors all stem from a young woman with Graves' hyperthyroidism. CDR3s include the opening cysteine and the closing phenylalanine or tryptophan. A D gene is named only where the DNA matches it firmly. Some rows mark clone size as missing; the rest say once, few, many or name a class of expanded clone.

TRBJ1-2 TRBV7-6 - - CASSQGRGNAGYTF TGTGCCAGCAGCCAGGGCAGAGGGAACGCTGGCTACACCTTC
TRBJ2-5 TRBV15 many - CATSRENPKRQETQYF TGTGCCACCAGCAGAGAAAACCCGAAGAGGCAAGAGACCCAGTACTTC
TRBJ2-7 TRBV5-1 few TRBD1 CASSLFTGALSYEQYF TGCGCCAGCAGCTTGTTTACAGGGGCCCTCTCCTACGAGCAGTACTTC
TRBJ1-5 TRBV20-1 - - CSASIQGSKAQHF TGCAGTGCTAGTATCCAGGGGTCTAAGGCCCAGCATTTT
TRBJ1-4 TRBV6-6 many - CASSYSRVREGGEKLFF TGTGCCAGCAGTTACTCGAGAGTCCGGGAGGGTGGTGAAAAACTGTTTTTT
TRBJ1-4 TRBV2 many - CASTRREKLFF TGTGCCAGCACCAGGAGGGAAAAACTGTTTTTT
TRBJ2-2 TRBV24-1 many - CATSDWGLAGELFF TGTGCCACCAGTGATTGGGGGTTAGCCGGGGAGCTGTTTTTT
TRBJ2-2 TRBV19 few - CASSIASQRWVTGELFF TGTGCCAGTAGTATAGCGTCCCAGAGGTGGGTCACCGGGGAGCTGTTTTTT
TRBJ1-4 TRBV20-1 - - CSARSRTALNEKLFF TGCAGTGCTCGATCCCGGACGGCCCTTAATGAAAAACTGTTTTTT
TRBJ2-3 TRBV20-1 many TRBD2 CSALTSGKITDTQYF TGCAGTGCTTTGACTAGCGGGAAAATCACAGATACGCAGTATTTT
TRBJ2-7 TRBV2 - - CASRTTLGGSPSSYEQYF TGTGCCAGCAGGACAACCTTGGGCGGCTCCCCGAGCTCCTACGAGCAGTACTTC
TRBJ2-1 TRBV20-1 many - CSASGGDRSYNEQFF TGCAGTGCTAGTGGCGGGGATCGGTCCTACAATGAGCAGTTCTTC
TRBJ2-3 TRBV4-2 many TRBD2 CASSQNGLAGGPIPDTQYF TGTGCCAGCAGCCAGAATGGGTTAGCGGGGGGGCCGATCCCAGATACGCAGTATTTT
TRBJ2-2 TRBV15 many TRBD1 CATSRIPGQWNTGELFF TGTGCCACCAGCAGAATACCGGGACAGTGGAACACCGGGGAGCTGTTTTTT
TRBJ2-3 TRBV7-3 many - CASSPAAGHHTDTQYF TGTGCCAGCAGCCCTGCCGCGGGACACCACACAGATACGCAGTATTTT
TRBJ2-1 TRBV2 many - CASSGTYNEQFF TGTGCCAGCAGTGGGACCTACAATGAGCAGTTCTTC
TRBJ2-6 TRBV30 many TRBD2 CAWGLAGSGANVLTF TGTGCCTGGGGACTAGCGGGCTCTGGGGCCAACGTCCTGACTTTC
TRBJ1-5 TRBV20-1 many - CSTRQPNQPQHF TGCAGTACAAGACAGCCAAATCAGCCCCAGCATTTT
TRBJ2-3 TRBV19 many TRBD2 CASSPHSGTLTDTQYF TGTGCCAGTAGTCCTCATAGCGGGACCCTCACAGATACGCAGTATTTT
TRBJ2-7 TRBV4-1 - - CASSQESFRVSYEQYF TGCGCCAGCAGCCAAGAAAGTTTCAGGGTAAGCTACGAGCAGTACTTC
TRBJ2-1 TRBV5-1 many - CASSGDTQGSYNEQFF TGCGCCAGCAGCGGGGACACTCAAGGGTCCTACAATGAGCAGTTCTTC
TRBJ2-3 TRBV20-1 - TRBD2 CSARDGAGGVGNTQYF TGCAGTGCTAGAGATGGGGCGGGAGGGGTAGGGAATACGCAGTATTTT
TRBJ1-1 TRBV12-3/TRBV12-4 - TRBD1 CASSFWTGGRRKTEAFF TGTGCCAGCAGTTTTTGGACAGGGGGCCGAAGGAAGACTGAAGCTTTCTTT
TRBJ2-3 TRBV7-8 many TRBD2 CASSLSATGLAGGNTQYF TGTGCCAGCAGCTTATCAGCTACGGGACTAGCGGGGGGCAATACGCAGTATTTT
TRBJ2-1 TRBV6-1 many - CASRTSPGSSYNEQFF TGTGCCAGCAGGACCTCTCCCGGTAGCTCCTACAATGAGCAGTTCTTC
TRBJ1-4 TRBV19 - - CASTNGQTEKLFF TGTGCCAGTACGAACGGACAGACAGAAAAACTGTTTTTT
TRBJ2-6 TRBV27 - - CASSYGGVGSGANVLTF TGTGCCAGCAGTTATGGGGGAGTTGGTTCTGGGGCCAACGTCCTGACTTTC
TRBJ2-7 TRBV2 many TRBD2 CASSLLAGANYEQYF TGTGCCAGCAGCCTACTAGCGGGAGCTAACTACGAGCAGTACTTC
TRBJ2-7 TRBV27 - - CASSFVRGGYEQYF TGTGCCAGCAGTTTTGTCAGGGGAGGATACGAGCAGTACTTC
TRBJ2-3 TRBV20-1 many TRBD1 CSAQGPPRADTQYF TGCAGTGCACAGGGGCCACCCCGGGCAGATACGCAGTATTTT
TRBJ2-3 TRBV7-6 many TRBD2 CASSLLAGGPYTDTQYF TGTGCCAGCAGCTTACTAGCGGGAGGGCCCTACACAGATACGCAGTATTTT
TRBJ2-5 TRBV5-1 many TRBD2 CASSLISGAEETQYF TGCGCCAGCAGCTTGATTAGCGGGGCTGAAGAGACCCAGTACTTC